This T cell receptor beta chain was sequenced during a study of cytomegalovirus exposure and HLA in healthy donors. Germline V lookup: CDR1 MNHEY, CDR2 SVGAGI. V lost 8 bases and J lost 0; bases outside the gene matches: 7. This CDR3 has 15 amino acids. Primers for the PCR totalled 60 Vbeta and 13 Jbeta. Per the original data handling: Later reanalysis found roughly 80 million unique TCR beta chains, around 9.9 million of them shared. Measured with immunoSEQ multiplex PCR; TCRdb has only the in-frame clones, and not every one. V and J calls and clone size are as listed in that table; D and trimming were resolved from the DNA. This table has about 160,000 clones, roughly four fifths appearing once. On this clone itself: The antigen is undetermined.

Study observations and caveats: In presence/absence analyses, roughly uniform sequencing depth across donors was assumed. In a later analysis, a missense DCLRE1C variant was linked to TCR beta V- and J-gene trimming.

The specimen was PBMCs. This receptor was identified in a woman aged 18-29 years in good health and CMV-seronegative. The V gene is TRBV6-5, the J gene TRBJ1-1, with 9 positions matching TRBD1. In DNA, the CDR3 is TGTGCCAGCCGGATTGGGGACAGGGTGAACACTGAAGCTTTCTTT. Protein sequence: CASRIGDRVNTEAFF.